What follows is one TCR beta chain and its context. Method: immunoSEQ multiplex PCR; TCRdb's copy keeps in-frame clones and lacks some. The sample lists 600,000 to 900,000 clones, approximately 83% seen once, with about 0.0098% in the top ten. The sample comes from a study of shared T cell receptors in the human thymus. Germline V gene sequence: CDR1 MNHNS, CDR2 SASEGT. The CDR3 has 16 residues. The V end lost 2 bases, the J end lost 7 bases, and 18 bases lay between the germline ends. A further study also used this sample, focusing on human thymus T cells. This second study notes: Samples came from healthy Finnish infants during open corrective cardiac surgery. In corrective heart surgery, resections were taken, and these provided the thymus tissue. In thymic and blood repertoires alike, V and J usage looked biased. Related research reported highly overlapping thymic repertoires among unrelated individuals.

This chain uses TRBV6-1 with TRBJ1-3, with D uncertain. Input material: thymocytes. The sequence was collected from a girl less than two years old with a congenital heart defect. The CDR3 nucleotides read TGTGCCAGCAGTGAACCCGGGGAGGGCGCGACGAACACCATATATTTT. Residues: CASSEPGEGATNTIYF.